Listed below are T cell receptor beta chains from one sample, sequenced in a study of cytomegalovirus exposure and HLA in healthy donors. Using immunoSEQ multiplex PCR, the repertoire was profiled, and TCRdb retains in-frame clones only, with some absent. This sample has about 49,000 clones; about 91% occur once, and the top ten carry approximately 1.5%. Sequenced material: PBMCs. The receptors here all came from a man between 18 and 29 years old in good health and CMV-seronegative. CDR3s include the opening cysteine and the closing phenylalanine or tryptophan. The D gene is left open where the match is weak. Clone size appears in some rows only: once, few, many, or a class for an expanded clone.

j_gene: TRBJ1-2; abundance: .; d_gene: .; v_gene: TRBV6-1; CDR3aa: CASSASVEHADGYTF; CDR3nt: TGTGCCAGCAGTGCCAGTGTCGAGCATGCGGATGGCTACACCTTC
j_gene: TRBJ2-7; abundance: .; d_gene: .; v_gene: TRBV9; CDR3aa: CASSVAAEGVYEQYF; CDR3nt: TGTGCCAGCAGCGTAGCGGCCGAGGGAGTATACGAGCAGTACTTC
j_gene: TRBJ1-5; abundance: .; d_gene: TRBD1; v_gene: TRBV7-9; CDR3aa: CASSLGQGNQPQHF; CDR3nt: TGTGCCAGCAGCCTGGGACAGGGCAATCAGCCCCAGCATTTT
j_gene: TRBJ2-3; abundance: .; d_gene: TRBD1; v_gene: TRBV28; CDR3aa: CASSQQGPSTDTQYF; CDR3nt: TGTGCCAGCAGCCAACAGGGGCCCAGCACAGATACGCAGTATTTT
j_gene: TRBJ2-1; abundance: medium-sized; d_gene: TRBD2; v_gene: TRBV4-2; CDR3aa: CASSTEGAGGYNEQFF; CDR3nt: TGTGCCAGCAGCACAGAAGGAGCGGGAGGATACAATGAGCAGTTCTTC
j_gene: TRBJ2-1; abundance: .; d_gene: TRBD2; v_gene: TRBV19; CDR3aa: CASSMSGSHTEQFF; CDR3nt: TGTGCCAGTAGTATGAGCGGGAGTCATACTGAGCAGTTCTTC
j_gene: TRBJ2-7; abundance: .; d_gene: .; v_gene: TRBV10-3; CDR3aa: CAPKHRAPPYEQYF; CDR3nt: TGTGCCCCAAAACACAGGGCACCCCCCTACGAGCAGTACTTC
j_gene: TRBJ2-5; abundance: .; d_gene: .; v_gene: TRBV21-1; CDR3aa: CASSKRPTGTYQETQYF; CDR3nt: TGTGCCAGCAGCAAACGGCCGACAGGGACGTACCAAGAGACCCAGTACTTC
j_gene: TRBJ2-5; abundance: .; d_gene: TRBD1; v_gene: TRBV5-1; CDR3aa: CASSTGFSQGAGETQYF; CDR3nt: TGCGCCAGCAGCACTGGATTCTCGCAGGGGGCGGGAGAGACCCAGTACTTC
j_gene: TRBJ2-7; abundance: .; d_gene: TRBD2; v_gene: TRBV11-2; CDR3aa: CASSPRGGPSSYEQYF; CDR3nt: TGTGCCAGCAGCCCCCGGGGAGGGCCCAGCTCCTACGAGCAGTACTTC
j_gene: TRBJ1-5; abundance: .; d_gene: TRBD1; v_gene: TRBV5-1; CDR3aa: CASSLGGGMGQPQHF; CDR3nt: TGCGCCAGCAGCTTGGGAGGGGGCATGGGTCAGCCCCAGCATTTT
j_gene: TRBJ2-3; abundance: .; d_gene: .; v_gene: TRBV4-1; CDR3aa: CASSQARTRESQYF; CDR3nt: TGCGCCAGCAGCCAAGCAAGGACCCGGGAGTCGCAGTATTTT
j_gene: TRBJ2-1; abundance: .; d_gene: .; v_gene: TRBV28; CDR3aa: CASSQGSSYNEQFF; CDR3nt: TGTGCCAGCAGTCAGGGGAGCTCCTACAATGAGCAGTTCTTC
j_gene: TRBJ2-1; abundance: .; d_gene: TRBD2; v_gene: TRBV7-8; CDR3aa: CASSLVRASGRGVQFF; CDR3nt: TGTGCCAGCAGCTTAGTTCGGGCTAGCGGGAGAGGGGTGCAGTTCTTC